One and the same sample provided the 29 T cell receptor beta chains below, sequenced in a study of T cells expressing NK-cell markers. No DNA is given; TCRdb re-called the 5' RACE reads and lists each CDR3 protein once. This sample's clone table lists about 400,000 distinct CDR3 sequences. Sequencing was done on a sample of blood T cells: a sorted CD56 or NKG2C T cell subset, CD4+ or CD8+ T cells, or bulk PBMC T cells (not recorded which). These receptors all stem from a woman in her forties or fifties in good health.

Here the CDR3 reads CATRGTVRMNTEAFF. The chain recombines TRBV7-9 with TRBJ1-1; with no DNA, the TCRdb D assignment of TRBD1 cannot be verified. Per germline, CDR1 SEHNR and CDR2 FQNEAQ (reference sequence). The CDR3 loop spans 15 amino acids.

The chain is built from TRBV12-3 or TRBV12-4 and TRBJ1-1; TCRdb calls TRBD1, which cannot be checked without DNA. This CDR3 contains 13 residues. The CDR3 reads CASSAAQRAEAFF.

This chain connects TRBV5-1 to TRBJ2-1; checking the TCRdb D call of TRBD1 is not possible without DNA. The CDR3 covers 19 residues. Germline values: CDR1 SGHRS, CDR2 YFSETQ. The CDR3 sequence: CASSNPAQAGSGSYNEQFF.

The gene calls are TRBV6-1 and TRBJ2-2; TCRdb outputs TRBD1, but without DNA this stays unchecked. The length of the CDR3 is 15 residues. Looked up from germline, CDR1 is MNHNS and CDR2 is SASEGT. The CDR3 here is CASSFGQGNTGELFF.

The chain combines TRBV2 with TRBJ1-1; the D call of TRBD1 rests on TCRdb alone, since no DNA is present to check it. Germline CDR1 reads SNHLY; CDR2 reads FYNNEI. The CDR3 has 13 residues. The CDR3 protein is CASREDRATEAFF.

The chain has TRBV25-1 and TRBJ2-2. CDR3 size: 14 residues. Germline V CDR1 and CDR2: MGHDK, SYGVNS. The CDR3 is CASRPTPNGGELFF. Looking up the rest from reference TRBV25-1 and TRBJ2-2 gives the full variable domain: EADIYQTPRYLVIGTGKKITLECSQTMGHDKMYWYQQDPGMELHLIHYSYGVNSTEKGDLSSESTVSRIRTEHFPLTLESARPSHTSQYLCASRPTPNGGELFFGEGSRLTVL.

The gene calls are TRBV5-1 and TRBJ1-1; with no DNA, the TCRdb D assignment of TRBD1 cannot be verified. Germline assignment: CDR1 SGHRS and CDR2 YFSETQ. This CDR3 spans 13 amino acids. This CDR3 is CASRPQGAAEAFF.

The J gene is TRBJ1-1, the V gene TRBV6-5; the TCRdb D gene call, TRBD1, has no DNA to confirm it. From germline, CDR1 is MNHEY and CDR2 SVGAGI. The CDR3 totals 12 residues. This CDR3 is CASRTGRTEAFF.

The chain's CDR3 is CATSRDGLAAEQFF. The gene calls are TRBV15 and TRBJ2-1; TCRdb outputs TRBD2, but without DNA this stays unchecked. In germline, CDR1 is LNHNV, CDR2 YYDKDF (reference sequence). The CDR3 totals 14 residues.

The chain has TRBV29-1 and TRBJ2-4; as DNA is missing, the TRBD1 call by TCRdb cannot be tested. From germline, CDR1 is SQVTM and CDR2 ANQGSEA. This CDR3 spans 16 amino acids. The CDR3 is CSVEEVTGFTKNIQYF. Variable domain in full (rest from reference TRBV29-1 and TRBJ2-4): SAVISQKPSRDICQRGTSLTIQCQVDSQVTMMFWYRQQPGQSLTLIATANQGSEATYESGFVIDKFPISRPNLTFSTLTVSNMSPEDSSIYLCSVEEVTGFTKNIQYFGAGTRLSVL.

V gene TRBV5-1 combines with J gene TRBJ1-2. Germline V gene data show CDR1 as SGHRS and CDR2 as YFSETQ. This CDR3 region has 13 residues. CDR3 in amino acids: CASSFPVGYGYTF.

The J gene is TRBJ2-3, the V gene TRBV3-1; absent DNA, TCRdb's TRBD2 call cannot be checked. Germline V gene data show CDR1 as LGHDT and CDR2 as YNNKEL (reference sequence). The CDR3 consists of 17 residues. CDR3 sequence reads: CASSGATSGSNPDTQYF.

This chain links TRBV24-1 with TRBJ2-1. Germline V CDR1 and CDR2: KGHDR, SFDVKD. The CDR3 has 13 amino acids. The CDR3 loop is CATRSSDYNEQFF.

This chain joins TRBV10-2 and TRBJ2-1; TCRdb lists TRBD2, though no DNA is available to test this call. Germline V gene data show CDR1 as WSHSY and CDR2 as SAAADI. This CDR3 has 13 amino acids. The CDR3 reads CASRGLESSEQFF.

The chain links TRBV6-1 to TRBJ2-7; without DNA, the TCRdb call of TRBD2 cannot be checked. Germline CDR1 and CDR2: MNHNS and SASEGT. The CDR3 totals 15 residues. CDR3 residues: CASSEEIAGGDEQYF.

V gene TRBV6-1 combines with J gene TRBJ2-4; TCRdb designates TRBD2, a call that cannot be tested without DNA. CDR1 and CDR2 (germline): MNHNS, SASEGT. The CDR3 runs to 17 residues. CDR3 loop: CASSGYRGARAKNIQYF.

This chain's CDR3 is CASSLVEAGNYNEQFF. The rearrangement joins TRBV5-6 to TRBJ2-1; the D gene TCRdb calls, TRBD2, cannot be checked with no DNA. Per the germline V gene, CDR1 is SGHDT and CDR2 is YYEEEE. The CDR3 runs to 16 residues.

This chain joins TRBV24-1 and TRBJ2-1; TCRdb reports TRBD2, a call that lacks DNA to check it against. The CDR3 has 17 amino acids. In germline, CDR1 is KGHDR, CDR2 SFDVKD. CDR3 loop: CATSDLNFGLSVNEQFF.

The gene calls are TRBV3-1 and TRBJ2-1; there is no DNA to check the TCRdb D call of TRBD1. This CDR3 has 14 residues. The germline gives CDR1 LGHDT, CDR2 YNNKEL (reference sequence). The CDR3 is CASSQTGTSNEQFF.

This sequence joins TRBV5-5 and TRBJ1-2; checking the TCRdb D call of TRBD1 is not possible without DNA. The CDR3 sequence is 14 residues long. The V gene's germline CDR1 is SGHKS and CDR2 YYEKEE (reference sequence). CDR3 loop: CASSHWDRGNGYTF.

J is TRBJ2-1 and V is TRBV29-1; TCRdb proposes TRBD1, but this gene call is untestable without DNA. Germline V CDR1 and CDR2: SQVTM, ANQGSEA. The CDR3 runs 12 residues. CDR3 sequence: CSAGGGFDEQFF.

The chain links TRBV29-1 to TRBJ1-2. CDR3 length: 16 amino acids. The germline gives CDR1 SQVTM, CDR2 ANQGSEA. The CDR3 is CSVGSRLAETNYGYTF.

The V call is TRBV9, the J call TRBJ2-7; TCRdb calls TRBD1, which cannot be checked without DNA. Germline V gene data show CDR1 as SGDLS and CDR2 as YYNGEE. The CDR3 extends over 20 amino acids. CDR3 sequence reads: CASSSPRARGLLAGGYEQYF.

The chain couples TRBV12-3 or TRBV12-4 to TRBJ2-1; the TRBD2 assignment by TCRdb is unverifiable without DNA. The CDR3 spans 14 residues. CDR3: CASSLIAGRNEQFF.

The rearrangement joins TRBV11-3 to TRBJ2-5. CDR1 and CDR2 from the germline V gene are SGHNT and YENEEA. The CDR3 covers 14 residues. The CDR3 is CASTSFGSWETQYF.

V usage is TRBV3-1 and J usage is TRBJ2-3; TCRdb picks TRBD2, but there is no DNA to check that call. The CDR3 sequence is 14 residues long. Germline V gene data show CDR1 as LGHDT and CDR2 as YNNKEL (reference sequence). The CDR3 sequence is CASSQGGPTDTQYF.

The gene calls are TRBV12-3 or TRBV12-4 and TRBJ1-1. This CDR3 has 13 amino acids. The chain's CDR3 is CASSLAVGTEAFF.

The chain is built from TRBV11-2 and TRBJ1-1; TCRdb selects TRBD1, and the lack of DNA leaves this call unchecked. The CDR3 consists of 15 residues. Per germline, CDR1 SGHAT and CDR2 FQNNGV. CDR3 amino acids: CASRPIQGWNTEAFF.

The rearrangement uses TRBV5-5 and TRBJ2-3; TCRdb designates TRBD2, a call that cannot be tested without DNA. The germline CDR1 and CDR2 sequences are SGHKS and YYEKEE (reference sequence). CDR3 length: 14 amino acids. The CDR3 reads CASSLKQGGDTQYF. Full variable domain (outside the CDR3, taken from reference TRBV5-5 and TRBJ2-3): DAGVTQSPTHLIKTRGQQVTLRCSPISGHKSVSWYQQVLGQGPQFIFQYYEKEERGRGNFPDRFSARQFPNYSSELNVNALLLGDSALYLCASSLKQGGDTQYFGPGTRLTVL.